This T cell receptor beta chain is drawn from a study of T cell repertoires in cytomegalovirus infection. For the study at large: From public TCR beta signatures came an indication of both CMV infection and matching HLA type.

This clonotype was observed a few times. Its antigen is currently unknown. TCRdb re-called the reads through MiXCR, storing one row per CDR3 protein. The sample holds about 180,000 distinct CDR3 sequences, approximately 15% seen once. General study points: Dominant in the ex vivo response were TCR beta clonotypes restricted by HLA-C and specific for CMV. Summed frequency of shared TCR beta families picked out CMV carriers who also had the relevant HLA.

The receptor comes from a human donor in good health (CMV status not recorded). Some clones in this sample may be carry-over from other donors' samples. Sequences were obtained from PBMCs.

CDR3 in DNA: TGTGCCAGCAGTTTAGTTGACGGTGGTTTTTGGGAGACCCAGTACTTC. Amino acid sequence: CASSLVDGGFWETQYF. The chain uses TRBV28 and TRBJ2-5; D ambiguous. Trimming shortened V by 2 bases and J by 5 bases, and 18 bases separated the two germline ends. Germline V lookup: CDR1 MDHEN, CDR2 SYDVKM. This CDR3 has 16 amino acids.